The clone carrying this T cell receptor beta chain has a count of ten or more. This entry belongs to a study of early T cells in non-severe SARS-CoV-2 infection. Study-wide background: Sequencing of unsorted whole blood was done on bulk RNA, leaving chains unpaired.

The V end lost 2 bases, the J end lost 4 bases, and 5 bases lay between the germline ends. CDR3 length: 12 amino acids. MiXCR was run by TCRdb on the 5' RACE reads, yielding one entry per CDR3 protein. The sample lists tens of thousands of distinct CDR3 sequences; about 9.1% were seen once. The chain employs TRBV12-3 or TRBV12-4 and TRBJ1-2; D gene ambiguous. The clonotype originates from an adult who was a healthcare worker with PCR-confirmed SARS-CoV-2 infection or an uninfected control (not recorded which). Sequencing used whole blood. CDR3 sequence: CASSLSLYGYTF. CDR3 sequence (DNA): TGTGCCAGCAGTTTATCTCTCTATGGCTACACCTTC.